The present TCR beta chain was sequenced within a study of immune heterogeneity within non-small cell lung tumors. General study results and limits: A significant, moderate positive correlation (R around 0.31) linked local T-cell clonality and tumor mutational burden. There were identical dominant CDR3 beta clonotypes recurring across tumor sites within a patient, together with site-unique high-frequency clones.

In a multiplex PCR, 32 V and 13 J primers amplified TCR beta CDR3. TCRdb re-called the multiplex PCR reads with MiXCR, one entry per CDR3 protein. The sample includes roughly 3,000 distinct CDR3 sequences, 25% of them seen just once. As concerns this clonotype: The antigen remains undetermined.

The CDR3 contains 15 residues. V was clipped by 0 bases and J by 0 bases, with 10 bases between them. The germline V gene encodes CDR1 GTSNPN and CDR2 SVGIG (reference sequence). As template, the study used bulk tumor genomic DNA at approximately 610 ng per sample. Several biopsies per primary tumor, spaced far apart, were taken during surgery. Newly diagnosed with untreated non-small cell lung cancer, the patients underwent curative surgery. The chain joins TRBV30 to TRBJ2-3, with D tentatively TRBD1 (6 bases). Sequenced material: lung tumor tissue. The TCR comes from a female donor with non-small cell lung cancer. In DNA, the CDR3 is TGTGCCTGGAGTGTATCTGGGGGCAGCACAGATACGCAGTATTTT. Its protein product is CAWSVSGGSTDTQYF.